This T cell receptor beta chain appears in the sequencing data of a study of T-cell memory formation after mild COVID-19. The V segment lost 6 bases and the J segment 4 bases; nucleotides outside the gene matches: 7. The CDR3 spans 14 residues. Germline values: CDR1 LNHDA, CDR2 SQIVND (reference sequence). Study results and limitations: There was a balanced CD4/CD8 profile in clones contracting day 15 to 85, and later expanders leaned CD4+. The study detected some responding clones in pre-infection memory, suggesting cross-reactive memory joined. Chiefly within CM and EM were the contracting CD4+ clones; CD8+ ones were within EMRA.

Turning to this clonotype: Its target is unknown.

Libraries for TCRalpha and TCRbeta carried sample barcodes and unique molecular identifiers via 5'RACE. In TCRdb, the 5' RACE reads were re-called with MiXCR into one record per CDR3 protein. The top ten hold approximately 5.1% of the sample, which has about 110,000 distinct CDR3 sequences, roughly a sixth seen once. The receptor was isolated from a man between 18 and 29 years old who had mild COVID-19 (a few samples of this study predate the infection). Cell type and time point are not known. What was sequenced was PBMCs or a T cell subset sorted from them (not recorded which). V gene TRBV19 combines with J gene TRBJ2-3; 7 bases are shared with TRBD1. CDR3 loop: CASSQGVLADTQYF. The CDR3 bases are TGTGCCAGTAGCCAGGGGGTACTCGCAGATACGCAGTATTTT.